Below are 25 T cell receptor beta chains sequenced from a single sample in a study of beta chain features in type 1 diabetes. Expressed TCRB transcripts got sequenced, as all isolated RNA was reverse transcribed. TCRdb keeps only in-frame clones here, not all; method: immunoSEQ multiplex PCR. The profile shows under 250,000 clones, around a quarter of them singletons. The specimen was central memory CD4+ T cells from blood. These receptors all stem from a man aged 25-40 years in good health.

This chain connects TRBV30 to TRBJ1-3; D gene uncertain. Germline CDR1 GTSNPN, CDR2 SVGIG (reference sequence). With 4 bases removed from V and 0 bases from J, the gap between germline ends came to 13 bases. The CDR3 covers 15 residues. CDR3 region: CAWKRQKFSGNTIYF. The CDR3 coding sequence is TGTGCCTGGAAAAGGCAGAAGTTCTCTGGAAACACCATATATTTT. Supplemented by reference TRBV30 and TRBJ1-3, the full variable domain reads SQTIHQWPATLVQPVGSPLSLECTVEGTSNPNLYWYRQAAGRGLQLLFYSVGIGQISSEVPQNLSASRPQDRQFILSSKKLLLSDSGFYLCAWKRQKFSGNTIYFGEGSWLTVV.

The rearrangement uses TRBV21-1 and TRBJ2-1. TRBV21-1 is an annotated pseudogene. This CDR3 region has 15 residues. The chain's CDR3 is CASSKTGLGIGEQFF. CDR3 sequence (DNA): TGTGCCAGCAGCAAAACAGGACTCGGCATAGGGGAGCAGTTCTTC.

This clone was seen a few times. The chain has TRBV7-2 and TRBJ2-1, with 9 bases fitting TRBD2. The germline V gene has CDR1 SGHTA and CDR2 FQGNSA. CDR3 length: 15 amino acids. V lost 1 base, J lost 9 bases, and 7 bases stayed unmatched. The CDR3 DNA sequence: TGTGCCAGCAGCTTAGAGGGCGGGAGGGCCCTTGAGCAGTTCTTC. Its protein product is CASSLEGGRALEQFF.

The rearrangement uses TRBV7-9 and TRBJ2-7; no reliable D call. Germline loops: CDR1 SEHNR, CDR2 FQNEAQ (reference sequence). V dropped 1 base and J dropped 5 bases, with 6 bases sitting between them. The CDR3 has 12 amino acids. CDR3 DNA: TGTGCCAGCAGCTTAGAAGGCCACGAGCAGTACTTC. It encodes CASSLEGHEQYF.

This clone was counted only a few times. The rearrangement joins TRBV28 to TRBJ1-5; D is undetermined. CDR1 is MDHEN and CDR2 is SYDVKM in the germline V gene. The V end was cut by 8 bases, the J end by 3 bases, with 20 bases between. The CDR3 extends over 16 amino acids. CDR3 residues: CASRLGLRVINQPQHF. As DNA, the CDR3 is TGTGCCAGCCGCCTTGGACTGAGGGTCATCAATCAGCCCCAGCATTTT.

The chain links TRBV5-6 to TRBJ1-5, with TRBD1 matching over 7 bases. The V gene's germline CDR1 is SGHDT and CDR2 YYEEEE. The CDR3 covers 15 residues. The trim removed 4 bases at V and 0 bases at J, leaving 4 bases unmatched. As DNA, the CDR3 is TGTGCCAGCAGCAGGGGACAGTCTAGCAATCAGCCCCAGCATTTT. It encodes CASSRGQSSNQPQHF.

This clone was seen more than once but under ten times. The chain has TRBV4-3 and TRBJ2-3, with TRBD1 identical over 8 bases. CDR1 and CDR2 from the germline V gene are LGHNA and YSLEER. Trimming took 1 base from V and 4 from J; bases not matched to a gene: 4. This CDR3 contains 15 residues. CDR3 DNA sequence: TGCGCCAGCAGCCAAGGGGCACAGGGGGCAGATACGCAGTATTTT. This sequence encodes CASSQGAQGADTQYF.

This clone was seen more than once but under ten times. The chain links TRBV10-3 to TRBJ2-7; 8 nucleotides align to TRBD2. Germline loops: CDR1 ENHRY, CDR2 SYGVKD. J lost 1 base, V lost 10 bases, and 9 bases had no gene match. The CDR3 consists of 14 residues. The CDR3 DNA follows: TGTGCCACACGGGCACTAGCGGTTTCCTACGAGCAGTACTTC. Translating it yields CATRALAVSYEQYF.

In this sample, this clone turned up a few times. This chain uses TRBV28 with TRBJ2-7; D uncertain. Germline V CDR1 and CDR2: MDHEN, SYDVKM. The V end lost 8 bases, the J end lost 2 bases, and 13 bases lay between the germline ends. The CDR3 is 13 amino acids. CDR3 in amino acids: CASGPGSTYEQYF. As DNA, the CDR3 is TGTGCCAGCGGCCCCGGGTCCACCTACGAGCAGTACTTC.

With regard to this clone: Being one base from a much bigger clone, this may be a read error. Other nucleotide sequences in the sample specify the same CDR3. V gene TRBV30 combines with J gene TRBJ2-5; D might be TRBD1 or TRBD2, each matching 6 bases. Germline CDR1 is GTSNPN and CDR2 is SVGIG (reference sequence). Trimming stripped 1 base from V and 5 bases from J, with 8 bases between. The CDR3 spans 12 residues. In nucleotides, the CDR3 is TGTGCCTGGAGTGGAGGGGGGGAGACCCAGTACTTC. Residues: CAWSGGGETQYF.

The rearrangement uses TRBV27 and TRBJ1-4; the D gene is possibly TRBD1 (6 bases). The CDR3 length is 17 residues. From germline, CDR1 is MNHEY and CDR2 SMNVEV (reference sequence). V lost 6 bases and J 7 bases, leaving 24 bases between the germline ends. As DNA, the CDR3 is TGTGCCAGCAGACCCACCTCCGACAGGTTGGGGCGTGAAAAACTGTTTTTT. Translation gives CASRPTSDRLGREKLFF. The full variable domain, its missing parts supplied by reference TRBV27 and TRBJ1-4, is EAQVTQNPRYLITVTGKKLTVTCSQNMNHEYMSWYRQDPGLGLRQIYYSMNVEVTDKGDVPEGYKVSRKEKRNFPLILESPSPNQTSLYFCASRPTSDRLGREKLFFGSGTQLSVL.

This clone was observed a few times. The chain uses TRBV7-2 and TRBJ2-3; 9 bases fit TRBD1. After removal of 5 bases from V and 4 bases from J, the junction contained 4 bases not matched to a gene. The CDR3 runs 14 residues. CDR1 and CDR2 from the germline V gene are SGHTA and FQGNSA. The CDR3 nucleotides are TGTGCCAGCAGCGGGGACAGGGCGGCAGATACGCAGTATTTT. Residues: CASSGDRAADTQYF.

DNA of the CDR3: TGTGCCAGCTCACCGCTGGGTCAGAGCGGCTACACCTTC. Translation gives CASSPLGQSGYTF. This sequence joins TRBV18 and TRBJ1-2; D unresolved. Germline V gene lookup returns CDR1 KGHSH and CDR2 LQKENI. The V end was cut by 3 bases, the J end by 8 bases, with 13 bases between. The CDR3 spans 13 residues.

The V gene is TRBV2, the J gene TRBJ2-3; 7 bases are shared with TRBD1. The CDR3 has 14 amino acids. CDR1 and CDR2 (germline): SNHLY, FYNNEI. With V trimmed by 4 bases and J by 1 base, 2 bases remained unmatched. The CDR3 sequence is CASSGQGGTDTQYF. CDR3 sequence (DNA): TGTGCCAGCAGTGGACAGGGTGGCACAGATACGCAGTATTTT.

With respect to this clone: Other nucleotide sequences in the sample specify the same CDR3. The CDR3 is CASSEGQIQETQYF. In DNA, the CDR3 is TGTGCCAGCAGCGAGGGACAGATCCAAGAGACCCAGTACTTC. V and J are TRBV7-6 and TRBJ2-5; the match to TRBD1 covers 7 bases. CDR3 length equals 14 residues. The ends lost 5 bases at V and 1 base at J; junction bases unmatched: 4. Per the germline V gene, CDR1 is SGHVS and CDR2 is FNYEAQ.

V usage is TRBV7-6 and J usage is TRBJ1-6, with unresolved D. Trimming cost V 5 bases and J 6 bases, with 8 bases left between them. Germline V gene data show CDR1 as SGHVS and CDR2 as FNYEAQ. The CDR3 has 13 residues. The CDR3 reads CASSLDGNSPLHF. The CDR3 coding sequence is TGTGCCAGCAGCCTTGACGGTAATTCACCCCTCCACTTT.

The rearrangement joins TRBV14 to TRBJ2-2; the D is unclear. Germline V gene data show CDR1 as SGHDN and CDR2 as FVKESK. V was pared by 3 bases and J by 3 bases, with 8 bases between. The length of the CDR3 is 14 residues. Here the CDR3 DNA reads TGTGCCAGCAGCCAGTTCTTTGACACCGGGGAGCTGTTTTTT. This gives the protein CASSQFFDTGELFF.

This clone was counted a single time. The V call is TRBV19, the J call TRBJ2-5, with 11 bases matching TRBD2. Germline V gene data show CDR1 as LNHDA and CDR2 as SQIVND (reference sequence). After removal of 9 bases from V and 1 base from J, the junction contained 1 base not matched to a gene. This CDR3 region has 13 residues. DNA for the CDR3: TGTGCCAGCGGGACTAGCGGCCAAGAGACCCAGTACTTC. This gives the protein CASGTSGQETQYF. Drawing the rest from reference TRBV19 and TRBJ2-5, the complete variable domain is DGGITQSPKYLFRKEGQNVTLSCEQNLNHDAMYWYRQDPGQGLRLIYYSQIVNDFQKGDIAEGYSVSREKKESFPLTVTSAQKNPTAFYLCASGTSGQETQYFGPGTRLLVL.

Comments on this clone: Different DNA sequences within this sample yield the same CDR3. The V and J genes are TRBV15 and TRBJ1-3, with D unclear. The V and J ends lost 0 bases and 1 base respectively, with 4 bases between them. CDR1 and CDR2 (germline): LNHNV, YYDKDF (reference sequence). The CDR3 is 14 residues long. CDR3 sequence: CATSRDGSGNTIYF. The DNA for the CDR3 is TGTGCCACCAGCAGAGACGGTTCTGGAAACACCATATATTTT.

This clone was detected a few times. This chain uses TRBV6-5 with TRBJ1-1; D is uncertain. Per germline, CDR1 MNHEY and CDR2 SVGAGI. V gave up 4 bases and J gave up 7 bases, with 16 bases separating them. The CDR3 is 14 residues long. The CDR3 DNA reads as TGTGCCAGCAGTTCCTTGGGCCAAAACTTTGAAGCTTTCTTT. Its translation is CASSSLGQNFEAFF.

CDR3 sequence reads: CAWSGGRLVGDTQYF. The CDR3 region has the DNA TGTGCCTGGAGTGGCGGGAGGCTGGTGGGAGATACGCAGTATTTT. The chain joins TRBV30 to TRBJ2-3, with TRBD2 matching 8 bases. The germline V gene encodes CDR1 GTSNPN and CDR2 SVGIG (reference sequence). The ends lost 1 base at V and 5 bases at J; junction bases unmatched: 8. CDR3 length equals 15 residues.

The V gene is TRBV18, the J gene TRBJ1-2, with 10 bases aligning to TRBD1. V shed 6 bases and J 5 bases; nucleotides not matched to a gene: 9. The germline gives CDR1 KGHSH, CDR2 LQKENI. This CDR3 is built from 15 residues. CDR3 bases: TGTGCCAGCTCGGCGGGACAGGGGTACTCTTATGGCTACACCTTC. Its protein product is CASSAGQGYSYGYTF.

This clone was counted between two and nine times. The genes are TRBV28 and TRBJ2-1, with 10 positions matching TRBD1. The CDR3 contains 15 residues. Unmatched junction bases numbered 8, after V lost 8 bases and J lost 4 bases. Germline V gives CDR1 MDHEN, CDR2 SYDVKM. The CDR3 is CASGRDRGSYNEQFF. DNA of the CDR3: TGTGCCAGCGGGAGGGACAGGGGTTCGTACAATGAGCAGTTCTTC.

This clone was seen a handful of times. The chain uses TRBV5-1 and TRBJ2-3; D perhaps matches TRBD2 (6 bases). Trimming left V 2 bases short and J 3 bases short, with 10 bases between. The CDR3 consists of 14 residues. CDR1 and CDR2 from the germline V gene are SGHRS and YFSETQ. The CDR3 DNA is TGCGCCAGCAGCTTTAGCGGCCAAACAGATACGCAGTATTTT. Translated: CASSFSGQTDTQYF.

CDR3 sequence: CAWSTGTPAGGELFF. Here the CDR3 DNA reads TGTGCCTGGAGTACCGGGACTCCGGCCGGCGGGGAGCTGTTTTTT. The V call is TRBV30, the J call TRBJ2-2; D might be TRBD2 (6 bases). Germline lookup yields CDR1 GTSNPN and CDR2 SVGIG (reference sequence). The CDR3 is made up of 15 amino acids. The V end was cut by 2 bases, the J end by 7 bases, with 17 bases between. Together with reference TRBV30 and TRBJ2-2, the CDR3 gives the full variable domain: SQTIHQWPATLVQPVGSPLSLECTVEGTSNPNLYWYRQAAGRGLQLLFYSVGIGQISSEVPQNLSASRPQDRQFILSSKKLLLSDSGFYLCAWSTGTPAGGELFFGEGSRLTVL.